Sequencing of this T cell receptor beta chain was carried out in a study of blood T cell repertoires in COVID-19. The overall study: Samples came from the United States, Italy and Spain, spanning acute and convalescent COVID-19.

Under the authors' procedure: For nucleated cells, counts were estimated from reference gene primer amplification. Some clones are missing from TCRdb's copy, which holds only in-frame ones; the method was immunoSEQ multiplex PCR. V and J calls and clone size come straight from that table; D and trimming were deduced from the DNA. The sample holds roughly 100,000 clones, roughly 89% seen once. This CDR3 comprises 15 residues. Unmatched junction bases numbered 12, after V lost 10 bases and J lost 4 bases. Germline assignment: CDR1 SGHTS and CDR2 YDEGEE. This clone was recorded once. The TCR sequence derives from a woman aged 50 to 60 with COVID-19, enrolled during active disease. Sequenced material: peripheral blood. The chain uses TRBV5-8 and TRBJ2-3, with 10 bases fitting TRBD1. CDR3 DNA: TGTGCCGTTGGATTGGGACAGGGGATCCCAGATACGCAGTATTTT. Its translation is CAVGLGQGIPDTQYF.